Listed here are 8 T cell receptor beta chains from one sample, sequenced in a study of cytomegalovirus exposure and HLA in healthy donors. The PCR was carried out with 60 Vbeta primers and 13 Jbeta primers. Clones were sequenced by immunoSEQ multiplex PCR, and TCRdb holds only the in-frame ones, with some missing. The sample contains approximately 120,000 clones, about 86% of which appear only once. The sample was PBMCs. These receptors were collected from a woman in her twenties or thirties in good health and CMV-seronegative.

The chain has TRBV5-1 and TRBJ1-1; D is unresolved. V lost 0 bases and J lost 7, with 4 bases in between. Germline loops: CDR1 SGHRS, CDR2 YFSETQ. This CDR3 has 11 amino acids. The CDR3 nucleotides read TGCGCCAGCAGCTTGGGGAGTGAAGCTTTCTTT. Translation gives CASSLGSEAFF.

The chain uses TRBV6-5 and TRBJ2-3; weak D call: TRBD2 (5 bases). The CDR3 extends over 14 amino acids. Looked up from germline, CDR1 is MNHEY and CDR2 is SVGAGI. Between the trimmed V and J ends, which lost 8 bases and 1 base, there was a span of 13 bases. The CDR3 DNA reads as TGTGCCAGCGGGAACGGACTGCGCACAGATACGCAGTATTTT. Protein product: CASGNGLRTDTQYF.

The rearrangement uses TRBV5-8 and TRBJ2-3; the D gene is possibly TRBD1 (6 bases). The CDR3 has 15 amino acids. Germline-derived CDR1 and CDR2 are SGHTS and YDEGEE. V lost 2 bases, J lost 4 bases, and 14 bases lay in between. The CDR3 region has the DNA TGTGCCAGCAGCTTCGATAGTGGGGGCGCAGATACGCAGTATTTT. As protein: CASSFDSGGADTQYF. Looking up the rest from reference TRBV5-8 and TRBJ2-3 gives the full variable domain: EAGVTQSPTHLIKTRGQQATLRCSPISGHTSVYWYQQALGLGLQFLLWYDEGEERNRGNFPPRFSGRQFPNYSSELNVNALELEDSALYLCASSFDSGGADTQYFGPGTRLTVL.

The rearrangement uses TRBV6-5 and TRBJ2-5; 8 nucleotides align to TRBD1. V lost 7 bases and J lost 5; bases outside the gene matches: 12. Germline CDR1 and CDR2: MNHEY and SVGAGI. The CDR3 runs to 15 residues. The CDR3 reads CASTAGQVRGETQYF. The CDR3 DNA reads TGTGCCAGCACGGCGGGACAGGTCAGGGGGGAGACCCAGTACTTC.

This clone has only one observation. V and J are TRBV19 and TRBJ2-1; 9 bases align to TRBD2. Germline V CDR1 and CDR2: LNHDA, SQIVND (reference sequence). J lost 2 bases, V lost 1 base, and 6 bases had no gene match. The CDR3 consists of 17 residues. Written as DNA, the CDR3 is TGTGCCAGTAGTATAGCGGCTAGCGGGAATACCTACAATGAGCAGTTCTTC. It codes for CASSIAASGNTYNEQFF.

The V call is TRBV2, the J call TRBJ1-1; TRBD1 matches at 7 bases. The CDR3 runs 15 residues. Looked up from germline, CDR1 is SNHLY and CDR2 is FYNNEI. The trim removed 7 bases at V and 1 base at J, leaving 9 bases unmatched. The CDR3 here is CASMLTTGPNTEAFF. The CDR3 DNA reads TGTGCCAGCATGCTGACGACAGGGCCGAACACTGAAGCTTTCTTT.

The V gene is TRBV9, the J gene TRBJ2-3; D is ambiguous. This CDR3 has 18 residues. Trimming took 0 bases from V and 1 from J, leaving 18 bases between them. The germline V gene has CDR1 SGDLS and CDR2 YYNGEE. CDR3 in DNA: TGTGCCAGCAGCGTAGATCCCTCCCTACTCCGGGGCACAGATACGCAGTATTTT. This encodes CASSVDPSLLRGTDTQYF.

The chain joins TRBV21-1 to TRBJ2-2; TRBD2, the table's D call, was not compared with the DNA. TRBV21-1 is classified as a pseudogene. There are 19 residues in the CDR3. CDR3 amino acids: CASSAPGTSGRADTGELFF. CDR3 sequence (DNA): TGTGCCAGCAGCGCGCCCGGGACTAGCGGGAGGGCGGACACCGGGGAGCTGTTTTTT.